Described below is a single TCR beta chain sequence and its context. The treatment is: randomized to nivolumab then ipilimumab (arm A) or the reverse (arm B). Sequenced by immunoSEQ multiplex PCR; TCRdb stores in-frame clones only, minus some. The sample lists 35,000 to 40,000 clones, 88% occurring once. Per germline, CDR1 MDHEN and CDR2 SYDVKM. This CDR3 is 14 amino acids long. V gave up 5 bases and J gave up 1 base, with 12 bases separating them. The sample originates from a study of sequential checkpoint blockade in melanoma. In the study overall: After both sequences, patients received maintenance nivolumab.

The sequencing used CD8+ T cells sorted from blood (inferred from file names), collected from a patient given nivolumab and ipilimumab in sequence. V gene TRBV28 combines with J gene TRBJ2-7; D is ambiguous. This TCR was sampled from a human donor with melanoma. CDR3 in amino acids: CASSPVGSSYEQYF. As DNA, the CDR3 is TGTGCCAGCAGTCCGGTGGGCTCATCCTACGAGCAGTACTTC.